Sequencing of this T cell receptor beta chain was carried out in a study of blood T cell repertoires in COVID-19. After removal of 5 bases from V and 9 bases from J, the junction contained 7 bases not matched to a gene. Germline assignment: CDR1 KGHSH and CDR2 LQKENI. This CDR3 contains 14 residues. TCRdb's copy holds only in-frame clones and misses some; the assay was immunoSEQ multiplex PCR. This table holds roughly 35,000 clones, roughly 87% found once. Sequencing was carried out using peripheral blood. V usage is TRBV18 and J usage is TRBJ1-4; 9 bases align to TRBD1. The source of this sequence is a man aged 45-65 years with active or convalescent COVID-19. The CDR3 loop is CASSYGTGFQKLFF. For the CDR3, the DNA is TGTGCCAGCTCATACGGGACAGGGTTTCAAAAACTGTTTTTT.